The clone carrying this TCR beta chain was counted many times. Trimming left V 7 bases short and J 7 bases short, with 13 bases between. The CDR3 is 12 residues long. This specimen belongs to a study of immune characterization of retroperitoneal liposarcoma. TCRdb re-called the PCR reads with MiXCR, one entry per CDR3 protein. The table shows 6,000 to 7,000 distinct CDR3 sequences, with over 25% occurring only once. The TCR comes from a male donor with retroperitoneal liposarcoma. The chain joins TRBV12-3 or TRBV12-4 to TRBJ1-2; no clear D. The sample consisted of blood. CDR3 amino acids: CASKGDIGGYTF. The CDR3 nucleotides read TGTGCCAGCAAAGGTGACATCGGTGGCTACACCTTC.